The rows below give T cell receptor beta chains drawn from one sample of a study of cytomegalovirus exposure and HLA in healthy donors. The repertoire was sequenced with immunoSEQ multiplex PCR; TCRdb's copy has only in-frame clones and lacks some. This table holds approximately 190,000 clones, 80% to 85% found once. The sequenced material came from PBMCs. The receptors stem from a boy aged 5-17 years in good health and CMV-seronegative. CDR3s include the opening cysteine and the closing phenylalanine or tryptophan. The D gene is left open where the match is weak. Clone size appears in some rows only: once, few, many, or a class for an expanded clone.

v_gene: TRBV11-3; d_gene: NA; j_gene: TRBJ2-1; abundance: NA; CDR3nt: TGTGCCAGCAGCCCCGACAACAATGAGCAGTTCTTC; CDR3aa: CASSPDNNEQFF
v_gene: TRBV6-5; d_gene: TRBD1; j_gene: TRBJ1-2; abundance: NA; CDR3nt: TGTGCCAGCAGTTACGGCCAGGGGGTTGGCTATGGCTACACCTTC; CDR3aa: CASSYGQGVGYGYTF
v_gene: TRBV5-6; d_gene: NA; j_gene: TRBJ2-1; abundance: NA; CDR3nt: TGTGCCAGCAGCGAGGCCTATGAGCAGTTCTTC; CDR3aa: CASSEAYEQFF
v_gene: TRBV13; d_gene: TRBD2; j_gene: TRBJ2-1; abundance: NA; CDR3nt: TGTGCCAGCAGCCCTACGGGGACTAGCGGACGATACAATGAGCAGTTCTTC; CDR3aa: CASSPTGTSGRYNEQFF
v_gene: TRBV10-3; d_gene: NA; j_gene: TRBJ1-2; abundance: NA; CDR3nt: TGTGCCATCAGTGAAATTTTTGTTGGCGGACATGACTATGGCTACACCTTC; CDR3aa: CAISEIFVGGHDYGYTF
v_gene: TRBV10-3; d_gene: TRBD2; j_gene: TRBJ2-7; abundance: NA; CDR3nt: TGTGCCATCAACATTAACGGGAGGGAGGACGAGCAGTACTTC; CDR3aa: CAININGREDEQYF
v_gene: TRBV7-9; d_gene: NA; j_gene: TRBJ2-6; abundance: few; CDR3nt: TGTGCCAGCATCCCCGGGGGGCTACCCCCCCACTCTGGGGCCAACGTCCTGACTTTC; CDR3aa: CASIPGGLPPHSGANVLTF
v_gene: TRBV29-1; d_gene: TRBD2; j_gene: TRBJ2-7; abundance: NA; CDR3nt: TGCAGCGTTGTCGTCAGCGGGAGAATCTACGAGCAGTACTTC; CDR3aa: CSVVVSGRIYEQYF
v_gene: TRBV5-1; d_gene: TRBD2; j_gene: TRBJ2-3; abundance: NA; CDR3nt: TGCGCCAGCAGCTTGGAATTACTAGCGGGAACCCCAGATACGCAGTATTTT; CDR3aa: CASSLELLAGTPDTQYF
v_gene: TRBV30; d_gene: NA; j_gene: TRBJ1-2; abundance: few; CDR3nt: TGTGCCCGGCGCGGGGTAGCGGACTATGGCTACACCTTC; CDR3aa: CARRGVADYGYTF
v_gene: TRBV7-4; d_gene: TRBD2; j_gene: TRBJ2-7; abundance: NA; CDR3nt: TGTGCCAGCAGCTTGGGACTAGCGGGGGGCCAGATCGGGGAGCAGTACTTC; CDR3aa: CASSLGLAGGQIGEQYF
v_gene: TRBV11-2; d_gene: TRBD1; j_gene: TRBJ1-1; abundance: NA; CDR3nt: TGTGCCAGCAGCCCGGGACAGAACTTTTGGTCCACTGAAGCTTTCTTT; CDR3aa: CASSPGQNFWSTEAFF
v_gene: TRBV4-1; d_gene: NA; j_gene: TRBJ2-7; abundance: NA; CDR3nt: TGCGCCAGCAGCCACAGAGGGAGTAGTCACGAGCAGTACTTC; CDR3aa: CASSHRGSSHEQYF
v_gene: TRBV4-1; d_gene: NA; j_gene: TRBJ1-1; abundance: NA; CDR3nt: TGCGCCAGCAGCCAAGATGGACACCTCAATTATGAAGCTTTCTTT; CDR3aa: CASSQDGHLNYEAFF
v_gene: TRBV6-1; d_gene: NA; j_gene: TRBJ2-3; abundance: once; CDR3nt: TGTGCCAGCAGTGCGGGAGCGCGATCGAGCACAGATACGCAGTATTTT; CDR3aa: CASSAGARSSTDTQYF
v_gene: TRBV5-6; d_gene: TRBD2; j_gene: TRBJ2-1; abundance: NA; CDR3nt: TGTGCCAGCAGCCCGAACGGGACTAGCAGATGGAGGGGCAATGAGCAGTTCTTC; CDR3aa: CASSPNGTSRWRGNEQFF
v_gene: TRBV29-1; d_gene: NA; j_gene: TRBJ1-4; abundance: NA; CDR3nt: TGCAGCGTTGGGGGGGGGTTTAATAGTGAAAAACTGTTTTTT; CDR3aa: CSVGGGFNSEKLFF
v_gene: TRBV19; d_gene: NA; j_gene: TRBJ2-2; abundance: NA; CDR3nt: TGTGCCAGTAGTAAACTAGCCGACGGGGAGCTGTTTTTT; CDR3aa: CASSKLADGELFF
v_gene: TRBV18; d_gene: NA; j_gene: TRBJ1-3; abundance: NA; CDR3nt: TGTGCCAGCTCACCACCGCCAGGGTGGATCCCTGGAAACACCATATATTTT; CDR3aa: CASSPPPGWIPGNTIYF
v_gene: TRBV30; d_gene: NA; j_gene: TRBJ1-6; abundance: NA; CDR3nt: TGTGCCTGGATCACCGGAAAGAGAGGGATTTATTCACCCCTCCACTTT; CDR3aa: CAWITGKRGIYSPLHF
v_gene: TRBV30; d_gene: TRBD2; j_gene: TRBJ2-7; abundance: NA; CDR3nt: TGTGCCTGGAGTTCGACCCGGACTAGCGGGACCTACGAGCAGTACTTC; CDR3aa: CAWSSTRTSGTYEQYF
v_gene: TRBV20-1; d_gene: NA; j_gene: TRBJ2-5; abundance: NA; CDR3nt: TGCAGTGCAAGAATCTCAGGGAAACAGTACTTC; CDR3aa: CSARISGKQYF
v_gene: TRBV5-6; d_gene: TRBD2; j_gene: TRBJ2-2; abundance: NA; CDR3nt: TGTGCCAGCAGACTCAGAATTTTAGCGGGAAGAATTACCGGGGAGCTGTTTTTT; CDR3aa: CASRLRILAGRITGELFF
v_gene: TRBV27; d_gene: TRBD1; j_gene: TRBJ1-5; abundance: NA; CDR3nt: TGTGCCAGCAGTCCGACCAAGTGGGACAGGGACGACGGTAATCAGCCCCAGCATTTT; CDR3aa: CASSPTKWDRDDGNQPQHF
v_gene: TRBV11-2; d_gene: NA; j_gene: TRBJ2-5; abundance: NA; CDR3nt: TGTGCCAGCAGCTTCCCAAGATTCGGGGAGACCCAGTACTTC; CDR3aa: CASSFPRFGETQYF
v_gene: TRBV7-2; d_gene: NA; j_gene: TRBJ2-7; abundance: NA; CDR3nt: TGTGCCAGCAGCTTAGAAGGTAGCCCCTCCTACGAGCAGTACTTC; CDR3aa: CASSLEGSPSYEQYF
v_gene: TRBV6-5; d_gene: NA; j_gene: TRBJ1-4; abundance: NA; CDR3nt: TGTGCCAGCAGTTACTCGGACAGTCCCAATGAAAAACTGTTTTTT; CDR3aa: CASSYSDSPNEKLFF
v_gene: TRBV29-1; d_gene: NA; j_gene: TRBJ1-3; abundance: NA; CDR3nt: TGCAGCGGGAGGTACTCTGGAAACACCATATATTTT; CDR3aa: CSGRYSGNTIYF
v_gene: TRBV25-1; d_gene: NA; j_gene: TRBJ2-3; abundance: NA; CDR3nt: TGTGCCAGCAGTGCGGGGGGCGCGCAGTATTTT; CDR3aa: CASSAGGAQYF
v_gene: TRBV2; d_gene: TRBD2; j_gene: TRBJ2-1; abundance: NA; CDR3nt: TGTGCCAGCAGTGAAAGAACCTTGGGACTAGCGGATAACTACAATGAGCAGTTCTTC; CDR3aa: CASSERTLGLADNYNEQFF
v_gene: TRBV19; d_gene: TRBD2; j_gene: TRBJ2-3; abundance: NA; CDR3nt: TGTGCCAGTAGGACTAGCGGGGGCACAGATACGCAGTATTTT; CDR3aa: CASRTSGGTDTQYF
v_gene: TRBV15; d_gene: TRBD1; j_gene: TRBJ2-7; abundance: NA; CDR3nt: TGTGCCACCAGCAGATCCGCGGACAGGTACTACGAGCAGTACTTC; CDR3aa: CATSRSADRYYEQYF
v_gene: TRBV27; d_gene: NA; j_gene: TRBJ1-2; abundance: few; CDR3nt: TGTGCCAGCAGCCCCCGGGGTGACTATGGCTACACCTTC; CDR3aa: CASSPRGDYGYTF
v_gene: TRBV21-1; d_gene: NA; j_gene: TRBJ1-4; abundance: NA; CDR3nt: TGTGCCAGCAGCAAAAAGGTGGGACAGCCAGGGGAAAAACTGTTTTTT; CDR3aa: CASSKKVGQPGEKLFF
v_gene: TRBV7-9; d_gene: NA; j_gene: TRBJ1-1; abundance: NA; CDR3nt: TGTGCCAGCGCCCGGACTGAAGCTTTCTTT; CDR3aa: CASARTEAFF
v_gene: TRBV21-1; d_gene: NA; j_gene: TRBJ1-5; abundance: NA; CDR3nt: TGTGCCAGCAGGAGGGACAGACGAATACAGCCCCAGCATTTT; CDR3aa: CASRRDRRIQPQHF
v_gene: TRBV13; d_gene: TRBD1; j_gene: TRBJ2-7; abundance: NA; CDR3nt: TGTGCCAGCAGCTTTGGGTCAGGGGGAGACTCCTACGAGCAGTACTTC; CDR3aa: CASSFGSGGDSYEQYF
v_gene: TRBV5-4; d_gene: NA; j_gene: TRBJ1-3; abundance: NA; CDR3nt: TGTGCCAGCAGCTTGTCAGACTCAAACACCATATATTTT; CDR3aa: CASSLSDSNTIYF
v_gene: TRBV27; d_gene: NA; j_gene: TRBJ1-5; abundance: NA; CDR3nt: TGTGCCAGCAGCCCGGGAACCTCCCCGGCGGGTCAGCCCCAGCATTTT; CDR3aa: CASSPGTSPAGQPQHF
v_gene: TRBV4-2; d_gene: NA; j_gene: TRBJ1-2; abundance: NA; CDR3nt: TGTGCCAGCAGCCAAGATAGGGGTTCAGGCTACACCTTC; CDR3aa: CASSQDRGSGYTF
v_gene: TRBV7-2; d_gene: NA; j_gene: TRBJ1-5; abundance: NA; CDR3nt: TGTGCCAGCAGCCTTTACAGTGATAATCAGCCCCAGCATTTT; CDR3aa: CASSLYSDNQPQHF
v_gene: TRBV2; d_gene: TRBD2; j_gene: TRBJ2-1; abundance: NA; CDR3nt: TGTGCCAGCAGCGGGGGGAATGAGCAGTTCTTC; CDR3aa: CASSGGNEQFF
v_gene: TRBV5-1; d_gene: NA; j_gene: TRBJ1-1; abundance: once; CDR3nt: TGCGCCAGCAGCTGGACCGGGACACCCCATATCAACACTGAAGCTTTCTTT; CDR3aa: CASSWTGTPHINTEAFF
v_gene: TRBV4-3; d_gene: TRBD1; j_gene: TRBJ1-2; abundance: NA; CDR3nt: TGCGCCAGCAGCGGGACAGGACGAGGTAGCTACACCTTC; CDR3aa: CASSGTGRGSYTF
v_gene: TRBV7-9; d_gene: NA; j_gene: TRBJ2-7; abundance: NA; CDR3nt: TGTGCCAGCGAAGCGGGACAATCGATTATCTACGAGCAGTACTTC; CDR3aa: CASEAGQSIIYEQYF
v_gene: TRBV6-1; d_gene: TRBD2; j_gene: TRBJ2-7; abundance: once; CDR3nt: TGTGCCAGCAGTGAAGCCCCTCCGACTAGCGCATCCTACGAGCAGTACTTC; CDR3aa: CASSEAPPTSASYEQYF
v_gene: TRBV9; d_gene: NA; j_gene: TRBJ1-1; abundance: NA; CDR3nt: TGTGCCAGCAGCGTTCAATCTACAGGGACGGGCACTGAAGCTTTCTTT; CDR3aa: CASSVQSTGTGTEAFF
v_gene: TRBV7-8; d_gene: TRBD1; j_gene: TRBJ1-5; abundance: NA; CDR3nt: TGTGCCAGCAGCTCCTCGGGACAGGGGGCATGGCAGCCCCAGCATTTT; CDR3aa: CASSSSGQGAWQPQHF
v_gene: TRBV6-6; d_gene: TRBD1; j_gene: TRBJ1-1; abundance: few; CDR3nt: TGTGCCAGCAGTGGCCGGACAGGTTCCGCTGAAGCTTTCTTT; CDR3aa: CASSGRTGSAEAFF